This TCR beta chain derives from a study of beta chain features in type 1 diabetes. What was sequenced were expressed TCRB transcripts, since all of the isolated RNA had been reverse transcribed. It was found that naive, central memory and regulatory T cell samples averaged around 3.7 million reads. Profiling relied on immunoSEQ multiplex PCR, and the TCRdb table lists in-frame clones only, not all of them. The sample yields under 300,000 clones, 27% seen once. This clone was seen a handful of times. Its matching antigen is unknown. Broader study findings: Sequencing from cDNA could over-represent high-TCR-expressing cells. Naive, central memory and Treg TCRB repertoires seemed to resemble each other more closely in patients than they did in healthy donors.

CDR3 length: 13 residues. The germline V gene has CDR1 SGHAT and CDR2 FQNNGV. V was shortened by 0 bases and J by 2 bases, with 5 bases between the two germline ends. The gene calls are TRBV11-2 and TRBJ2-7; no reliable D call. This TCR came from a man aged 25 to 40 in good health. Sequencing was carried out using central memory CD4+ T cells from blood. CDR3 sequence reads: CASSLDPAYEQYF. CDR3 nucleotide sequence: TGTGCCAGCAGCTTAGACCCCGCCTACGAGCAGTACTTC.